Presented here are 19 T cell receptor beta chains from one specimen sequenced in a study of cytomegalovirus exposure and HLA in healthy donors. The study ran its PCR with 60 Vbeta and 13 Jbeta primers. TCRdb's copy holds only in-frame clones and misses some; the assay was immunoSEQ multiplex PCR. Counted here are over 110,000 clones, 75% to 85% occurring once; the ten biggest clones make up around 3%. The specimen was PBMCs. Source of these receptors: a female donor in good health and CMV-seronegative.

The rearrangement links TRBV27 to TRBJ2-7; D perhaps matches TRBD1 (5 bases). The CDR3 sequence is 13 residues long. CDR1 and CDR2 (germline): MNHEY, SMNVEV (reference sequence). Trimming removed 5 bases at V and 5 bases at J, with 13 bases between. CDR3 in amino acids: CASSRAGRHEQYF. DNA of the CDR3: TGTGCCAGCAGTCGCGCAGGGCGCCACGAGCAGTACTTC.

The chain couples TRBV5-4 to TRBJ2-1, with 12 bases aligning to TRBD2. Per the germline V gene, CDR1 is SGHNT and CDR2 is YYREEE (reference sequence). V dropped 4 bases and J dropped 7; count of bases not matched to a gene: 6. This CDR3 is built from 15 residues. The CDR3 DNA reads as TGTGCCAGCAGCCTAGCGGGAGGGCCTAGGAATGAGCAGTTCTTC. Encoded protein: CASSLAGGPRNEQFF. Combining the CDR3 with reference TRBV5-4 and TRBJ2-1 gives the whole variable domain ETGVTQSPTHLIKTRGQQVTLRCSSQSGHNTVSWYQQALGQGPQFIFQYYREEENGRGNFPPRFSGLQFPNYSSELNVNALELDDSALYLCASSLAGGPRNEQFFGPGTRLTVL.

This clone was seen a handful of times. J is TRBJ2-2 and V is TRBV4-1; 10 bases are shared with TRBD2. The germline V gene has CDR1 MGHRA and CDR2 YSYEKL. CDR3 size: 21 residues. J gave up 8 bases and V 0 bases, and 21 bases lay outside the gene matches. In DNA form, the CDR3 reads TGCGCCAGCAGCCAAGATCGATTGAGGACTAGCGGACGAACATCGGGAGGGGAGCTGTTTTTT. This codes for CASSQDRLRTSGRTSGGELFF.

This chain links TRBV15 with TRBJ2-7; D possibly corresponds to TRBD1 (6 bases). In germline, CDR1 is LNHNV, CDR2 YYDKDF (reference sequence). The CDR3 length is 13 residues. Trimming took 4 bases from V and 6 from J, leaving 13 bases between them. In DNA, the CDR3 is TGTGCCACCAGCAAGGAGTACAGGGTCGAGCAGTACTTC. This encodes CATSKEYRVEQYF.

The genes are TRBV15 and TRBJ1-2; D call uncertain. Trimming pared 3 bases from V and 0 bases from J, leaving 14 bases between. CDR3 length equals 16 residues. Germline V gene data show CDR1 as LNHNV and CDR2 as YYDKDF (reference sequence). CDR3 nucleotide sequence: TGTGCCACCAGCAGGCCGTCACGGGGAGCTAACTATGGCTACACCTTC. Its protein is CATSRPSRGANYGYTF.

The J gene is TRBJ1-5, the V gene TRBV5-1, with TRBD1 matching 9 bases. The germline gives CDR1 SGHRS, CDR2 YFSETQ. The CDR3 spans 13 residues. The J segment lost 9 bases and the V segment lost 0 bases, leaving 1 base of the junction unmatched. The DNA for the CDR3 is TGCGCCAGCAGCTTGGACAGGGGGCGGCCCCAGCATTTT. This sequence encodes CASSLDRGRPQHF.

V is TRBV29-1 and J is TRBJ1-3; TRBD1 agrees at 8 bases. This CDR3 is built from 14 residues. After removal of 6 bases from V and 0 bases from J, the junction contained 4 bases not matched to a gene. CDR1 SQVTM and CDR2 ANQGSEA come from the germline V gene. The CDR3 here is CSVRGQDSGNTIYF. CDR3 coding DNA: TGCAGCGTCCGGGGACAGGACTCTGGAAACACCATATATTTT.

The chain is built from TRBV10-3 and TRBJ1-1; D remains ambiguous. Germline lookup yields CDR1 ENHRY and CDR2 SYGVKD. The CDR3 is made up of 13 amino acids. V gave up 7 bases and J gave up 1 base, with 10 bases separating them. The CDR3 spells CAINPSGNTEAFF. As DNA, the CDR3 is TGTGCCATCAATCCCTCCGGGAACACTGAAGCTTTCTTT.

CDR3 sequence reads: CASSLEAGTYEQYF. The CDR3 DNA reads as TGTGCCAGCAGCCTGGAAGCGGGAACCTACGAGCAGTACTTC. The chain uses TRBV7-6 and TRBJ2-7; 7 bases agree with TRBD2. The germline V gene has CDR1 SGHVS and CDR2 FNYEAQ. The CDR3 consists of 14 residues. J gave up 2 bases and V 5 bases, and 6 bases lay outside the gene matches.

This clone was observed a few times. The chain couples TRBV6-6 to TRBJ1-5, with 7 bases fitting TRBD1. V lost 3 bases, J lost 3 bases, and 2 bases stayed unmatched. Germline CDR1 MNHNY, CDR2 SVGAGI (reference sequence). The CDR3 has 14 residues. In DNA form, the CDR3 reads TGTGCCAGCAGTTATGGACAGGCCAATCAGCCCCAGCATTTT. Translated: CASSYGQANQPQHF.

This clone occurred a few times. The DNA for the CDR3 is TGTGCCATCAGCGACAGGGGGAATGAAAAACTGTTTTTT. It specifies CAISDRGNEKLFF. The gene calls are TRBV10-3 and TRBJ1-4; TRBD1 matches 9 bases. Germline V CDR1 and CDR2: ENHRY, SYGVKD. This CDR3 is 13 amino acids long. V shed 6 bases, J shed 5 bases, and the junction held 1 base outside the gene matches.

This clone appeared a single time. The gene calls are TRBV27 and TRBJ2-3; no firm D call. Between the trimmed V and J ends, which lost 1 base and 3 bases, there was a span of 14 bases. Germline V CDR1 and CDR2: MNHEY, SMNVEV (reference sequence). CDR3 length: 16 residues. The CDR3 sequence is CASSLYRSTKTDTQYF. The CDR3 bases are TGTGCCAGCAGTTTATATCGGTCAACGAAGACAGATACGCAGTATTTT.

This chain joins TRBV4-1 and TRBJ2-7; the match to TRBD2 covers 8 bases. Germline CDR1 reads MGHRA; CDR2 reads YSYEKL. The CDR3 consists of 14 residues. The junction had 2 bases not matched to a gene; V was cut back by 1 base and J by 3 bases. CDR3 DNA sequence: TGCGCCAGCAGCCAAGGTAGCGGGAACTACGAGCAGTACTTC. Its translation: CASSQGSGNYEQYF.

J is TRBJ1-4 and V is TRBV11-2; 9 nucleotides line up with TRBD1. Trimming cost V 5 bases and J 7 bases; bases outside gene matches: 5. The germline V gene encodes CDR1 SGHAT and CDR2 FQNNGV. The CDR3 has 14 amino acids. The CDR3: CASSPGTGFEKLFF. The CDR3 nucleotides are TGTGCCAGCAGCCCCGGGACAGGGTTTGAAAAACTGTTTTTT.

By share of the sample, this clone is medium-sized. This chain links TRBV11-3 with TRBJ2-1; TRBD2 aligns across 11 bases. Germline V lookup: CDR1 SGHNT, CDR2 YENEEA. There are 15 residues in the CDR3. Trimming cost V 2 bases and J 7 bases; bases outside gene matches: 4. The CDR3 here is CASSLTSGSLNEQFF. The CDR3 coding sequence is TGTGCCAGCAGCTTAACTAGCGGGAGCTTGAATGAGCAGTTCTTC.

The chain has TRBV27 and TRBJ1-2; 7 positions match TRBD1. V trimming: 5 bases; J trimming: 4 bases; junction bases outside the gene matches: 4. CDR1 is MNHEY, CDR2 SMNVEV, per germline (reference sequence). The CDR3 loop spans 13 amino acids. CDR3: CASSRRGPYGYTF. Here the CDR3 DNA reads TGTGCCAGCAGTCGAAGGGGGCCCTATGGCTACACCTTC.

This rearrangement joins TRBV18 to TRBJ2-1, with 7 nucleotides matching TRBD2. The CDR3 consists of 16 residues. J lost 0 bases, V lost 4 bases, and 6 bases had no gene match. Germline V lookup: CDR1 KGHSH, CDR2 LQKENI. The CDR3 region has the DNA TGTGCCAGCTCACTATTAGCGGGTAGCTCCTACAATGAGCAGTTCTTC. Protein sequence: CASSLLAGSSYNEQFF. The entire variable domain, with the rest obtained from reference TRBV18 and TRBJ2-1, is as follows: NAGVMQNPRHLVRRRGQEARLRCSPMKGHSHVYWYRQLPEEGLKFMVYLQKENIIDESGMPKERFSAEFPKEGPSILRIQQVVRGDSAAYFCASSLLAGSSYNEQFFGPGTRLTVL.

The gene calls are TRBV7-9 and TRBJ2-7; 8 bases agree with TRBD1. The V and J ends lost 3 bases and 4 bases, in that order; junction bases with no gene match: 11. Per germline, CDR1 SEHNR and CDR2 FQNEAQ (reference sequence). The CDR3 consists of 16 residues. In DNA form, the CDR3 reads TGTGCCAGCAGCTTCGACCTCCAACAGGGGGAATACGAGCAGTACTTC. This gives the protein CASSFDLQQGEYEQYF.

The chain uses TRBV9 and TRBJ2-7; D gene unclear. This CDR3 contains 15 residues. The germline V and J ends were trimmed by 0 bases and 0 bases, with 10 bases remaining between them. The V gene's germline CDR1 is SGDLS and CDR2 YYNGEE. CDR3 coding DNA: TGTGCCAGCAGCGTAGGTACAGAAATCTCCTACGAGCAGTACTTC. It translates to CASSVGTEISYEQYF.